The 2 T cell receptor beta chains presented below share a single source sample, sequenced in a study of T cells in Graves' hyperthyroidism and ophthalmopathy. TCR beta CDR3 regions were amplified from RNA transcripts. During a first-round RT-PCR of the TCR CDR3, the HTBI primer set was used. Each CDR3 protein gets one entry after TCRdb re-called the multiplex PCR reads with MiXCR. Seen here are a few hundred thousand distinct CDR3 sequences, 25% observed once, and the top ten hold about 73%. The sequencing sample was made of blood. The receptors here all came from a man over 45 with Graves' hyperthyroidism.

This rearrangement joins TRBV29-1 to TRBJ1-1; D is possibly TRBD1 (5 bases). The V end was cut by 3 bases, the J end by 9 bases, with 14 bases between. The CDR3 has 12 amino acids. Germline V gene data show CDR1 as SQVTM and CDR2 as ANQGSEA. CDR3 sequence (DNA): TGCAGCGTTGACCTGGCGACAGACAAAGCTTTCTTT. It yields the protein CSVDLATDKAFF. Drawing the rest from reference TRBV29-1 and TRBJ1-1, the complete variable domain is SAVISQKPSRDICQRGTSLTIQCQVDSQVTMMFWYRQQPGQSLTLIATANQGSEATYESGFVIDKFPISRPNLTFSTLTVSNMSPEDSSIYLCSVDLATDKAFFGQGTRLTVV.

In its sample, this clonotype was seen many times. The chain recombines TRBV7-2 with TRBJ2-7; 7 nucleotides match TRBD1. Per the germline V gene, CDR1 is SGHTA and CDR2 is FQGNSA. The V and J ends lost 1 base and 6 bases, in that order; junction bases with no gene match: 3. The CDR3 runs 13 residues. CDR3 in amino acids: CASSLGPGGEQYF. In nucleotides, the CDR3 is TGTGCCAGCAGCTTAGGGCCAGGGGGCGAGCAGTACTTC.